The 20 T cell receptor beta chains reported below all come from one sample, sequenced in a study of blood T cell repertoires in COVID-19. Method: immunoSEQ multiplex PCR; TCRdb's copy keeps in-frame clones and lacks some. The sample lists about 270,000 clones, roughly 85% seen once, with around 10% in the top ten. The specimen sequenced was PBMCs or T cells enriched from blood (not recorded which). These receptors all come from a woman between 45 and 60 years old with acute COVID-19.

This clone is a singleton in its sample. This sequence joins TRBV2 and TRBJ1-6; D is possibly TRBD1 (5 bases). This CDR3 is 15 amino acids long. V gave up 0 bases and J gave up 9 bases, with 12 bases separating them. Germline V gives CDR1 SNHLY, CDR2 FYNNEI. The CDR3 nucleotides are TGTGCCAGCAGTGAAGCCAGGGCGATCGGTTCACCCCTCCACTTT. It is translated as CASSEARAIGSPLHF. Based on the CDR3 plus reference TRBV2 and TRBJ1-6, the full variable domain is EPEVTQTPSHQVTQMGQEVILRCVPISNHLYFYWYRQILGQKVEFLVSFYNNEISEKSEIFDDQFSVERPDGSNFTLKIRSTKLEDSAMYFCASSEARAIGSPLHFGNGTRLTVT.

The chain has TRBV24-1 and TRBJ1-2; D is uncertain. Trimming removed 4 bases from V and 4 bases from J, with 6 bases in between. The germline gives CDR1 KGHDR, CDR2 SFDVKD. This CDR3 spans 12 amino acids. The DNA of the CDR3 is TGTGCCACCAGTGACAATAGCTATGGCTACACCTTC. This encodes CATSDNSYGYTF.

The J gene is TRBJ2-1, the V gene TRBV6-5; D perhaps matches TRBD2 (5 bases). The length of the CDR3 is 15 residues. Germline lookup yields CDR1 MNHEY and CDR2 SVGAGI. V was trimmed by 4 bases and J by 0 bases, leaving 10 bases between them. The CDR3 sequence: CASSSSGGSYNEQFF. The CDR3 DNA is TGTGCCAGCAGTTCCTCAGGAGGCTCCTACAATGAGCAGTTCTTC.

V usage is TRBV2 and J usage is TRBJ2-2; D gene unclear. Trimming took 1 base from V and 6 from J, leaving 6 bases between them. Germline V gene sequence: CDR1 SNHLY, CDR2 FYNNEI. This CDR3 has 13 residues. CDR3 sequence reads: CASSEGPPGELFF. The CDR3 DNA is TGTGCCAGCAGTGAAGGGCCCCCCGGGGAGCTGTTTTTT.

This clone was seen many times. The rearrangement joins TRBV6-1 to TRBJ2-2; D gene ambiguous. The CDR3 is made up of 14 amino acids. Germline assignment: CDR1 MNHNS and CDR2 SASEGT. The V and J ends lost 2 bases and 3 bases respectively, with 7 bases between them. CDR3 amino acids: CASSERLDTGELFF. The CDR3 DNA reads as TGTGCCAGCAGTGAACGGCTAGACACCGGGGAGCTGTTTTTT.

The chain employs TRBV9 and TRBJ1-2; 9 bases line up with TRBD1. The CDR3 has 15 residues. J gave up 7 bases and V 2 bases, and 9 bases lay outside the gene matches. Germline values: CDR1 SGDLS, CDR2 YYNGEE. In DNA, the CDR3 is TGTGCCAGCAGCGTGTTACAGGGGGCGGATATTGGCTACACCTTC. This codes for CASSVLQGADIGYTF. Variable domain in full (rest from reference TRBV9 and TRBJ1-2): DSGVTQTPKHLITATGQRVTLRCSPRSGDLSVYWYQQSLDQGLQFLIQYYNGEERAKGNILERFSAQQFPDLHSELNLSSLELGDSALYFCASSVLQGADIGYTFGSGTRLTVV.

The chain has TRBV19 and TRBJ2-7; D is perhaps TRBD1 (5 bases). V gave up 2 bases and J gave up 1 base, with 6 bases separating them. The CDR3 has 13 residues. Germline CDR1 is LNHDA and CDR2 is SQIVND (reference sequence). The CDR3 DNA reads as TGTGCCAGTAGTATACCAGGGTCCTACGAGCAGTACTTC. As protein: CASSIPGSYEQYF.

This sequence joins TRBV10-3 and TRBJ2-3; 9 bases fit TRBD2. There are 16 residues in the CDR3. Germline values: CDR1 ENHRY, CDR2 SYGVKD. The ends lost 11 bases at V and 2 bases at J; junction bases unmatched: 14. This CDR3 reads CASGSGGGGHTDTQYF. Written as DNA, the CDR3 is TGTGCCTCAGGGTCTGGCGGGGGGGGCCACACAGATACGCAGTATTTT.

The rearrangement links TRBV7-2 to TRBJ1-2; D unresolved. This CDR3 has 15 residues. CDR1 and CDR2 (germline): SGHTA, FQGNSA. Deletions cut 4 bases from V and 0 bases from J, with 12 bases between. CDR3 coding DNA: TGTGCCAGCAGCTCAGCGACCGGGACTAACTATGGCTACACCTTC. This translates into CASSSATGTNYGYTF.

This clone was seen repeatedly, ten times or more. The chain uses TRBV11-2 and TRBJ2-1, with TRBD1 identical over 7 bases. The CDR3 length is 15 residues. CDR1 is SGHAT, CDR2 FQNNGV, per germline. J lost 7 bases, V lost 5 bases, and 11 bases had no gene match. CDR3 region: CASSPVKGAGNEQFF. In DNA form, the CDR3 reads TGTGCCAGCAGCCCCGTGAAGGGGGCAGGGAATGAGCAGTTCTTC.

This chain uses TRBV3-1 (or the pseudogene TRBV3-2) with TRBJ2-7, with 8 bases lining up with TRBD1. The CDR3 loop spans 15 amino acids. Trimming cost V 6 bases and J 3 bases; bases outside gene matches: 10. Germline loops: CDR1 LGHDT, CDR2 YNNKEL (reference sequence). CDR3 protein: CASRPDTGGIYEQYF. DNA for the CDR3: TGTGCCAGCAGACCCGATACAGGGGGAATCTACGAGCAGTACTTC.

Here the CDR3 DNA reads TGTGCCAGTAGCCCTACAGGGACCCTCAATCAGCCCCAGCATTTT. Translation gives CASSPTGTLNQPQHF. This rearrangement joins TRBV19 to TRBJ1-5, with a weak D call TRBD1 (6 bases). Trimming pared 6 bases from V and 3 bases from J, leaving 15 bases between. Germline CDR1 and CDR2: LNHDA and SQIVND (reference sequence). The CDR3 length is 15 residues.

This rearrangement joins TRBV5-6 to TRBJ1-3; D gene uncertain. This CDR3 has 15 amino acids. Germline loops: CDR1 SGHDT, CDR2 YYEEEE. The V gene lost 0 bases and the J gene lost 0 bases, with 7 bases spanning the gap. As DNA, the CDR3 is TGTGCCAGCAGCTTGGTGGGGAGCTCTGGAAACACCATATATTTT. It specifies CASSLVGSSGNTIYF.

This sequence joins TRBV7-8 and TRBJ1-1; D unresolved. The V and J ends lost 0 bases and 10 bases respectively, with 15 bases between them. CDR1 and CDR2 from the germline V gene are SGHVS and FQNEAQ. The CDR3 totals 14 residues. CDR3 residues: CASSLASRTRGAFF. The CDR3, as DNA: TGTGCCAGCAGCTTAGCGTCGAGGACCCGGGGAGCTTTCTTT.

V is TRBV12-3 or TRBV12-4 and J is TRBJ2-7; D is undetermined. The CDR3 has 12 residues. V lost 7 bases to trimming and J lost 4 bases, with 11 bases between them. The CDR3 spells CASTRVGYEQYF. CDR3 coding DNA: TGTGCCAGCACCCGGGTAGGTTACGAGCAGTACTTC.

The CDR3 here is CAWSVSVGYTF. In DNA, the CDR3 is TGTGCCTGGAGTGTCTCAGTTGGCTACACCTTC. The genes are TRBV30 and TRBJ1-2; D is ambiguous. CDR3 size: 11 residues. Trimming removed 0 bases from V and 7 bases from J, with 6 bases in between. Germline V gives CDR1 GTSNPN, CDR2 SVGIG (reference sequence).

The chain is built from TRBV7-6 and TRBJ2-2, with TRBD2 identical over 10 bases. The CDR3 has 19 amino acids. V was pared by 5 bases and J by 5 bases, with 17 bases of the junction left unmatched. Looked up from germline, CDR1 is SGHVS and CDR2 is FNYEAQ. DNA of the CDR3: TGTGCCAGCAGCCCCTACGGGGCCAGCGGGGGGGTGTTGACCGGGGAGCTGTTTTTT. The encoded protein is CASSPYGASGGVLTGELFF.

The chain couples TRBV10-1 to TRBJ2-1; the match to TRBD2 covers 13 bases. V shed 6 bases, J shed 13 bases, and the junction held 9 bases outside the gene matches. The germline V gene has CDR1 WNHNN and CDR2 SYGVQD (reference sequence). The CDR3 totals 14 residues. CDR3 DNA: TGCGCCAGCAGGGCCGGGACTAGCGGGGACGGCCAGTTCTTC. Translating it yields CASRAGTSGDGQFF.

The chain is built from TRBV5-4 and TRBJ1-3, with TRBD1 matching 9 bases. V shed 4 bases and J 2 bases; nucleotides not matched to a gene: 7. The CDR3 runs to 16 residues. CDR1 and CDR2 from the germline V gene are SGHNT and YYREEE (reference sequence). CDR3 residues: CASSPRDRAAGNTIYF. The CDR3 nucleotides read TGTGCCAGCAGCCCCCGGGACAGGGCTGCTGGAAACACCATATATTTT.

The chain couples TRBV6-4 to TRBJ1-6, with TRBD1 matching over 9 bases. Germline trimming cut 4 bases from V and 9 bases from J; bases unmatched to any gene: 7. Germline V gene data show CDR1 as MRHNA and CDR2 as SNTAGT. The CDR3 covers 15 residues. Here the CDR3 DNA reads TGTGCCAGCAGTGCCTCGGGACAGGGAATTTCACCCCTCCACTTT. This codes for CASSASGQGISPLHF.